This passage covers 2 T cell receptor beta chains from one sample sequenced in a study of blood T cell repertoires in COVID-19. Repertoires were generated with immunoSEQ multiplex PCR, while TCRdb's copy carries only in-frame clones and drops some. The sample holds approximately 150,000 clones; more than 70% are singletons and the top ten take around 8.2%. What was sequenced was peripheral blood. Receptor source: a woman aged 60-75 years with acute or convalescent COVID-19.

J is TRBJ2-7 and V is TRBV7-8; TRBD2 matches at 7 bases. The V gene's germline CDR1 is SGHVS and CDR2 FQNEAQ. The CDR3 is 15 residues long. Unmatched junction bases numbered 8, after V lost 4 bases and J lost 2 bases. Here the CDR3 DNA reads TGTGCCAGCAGCTCTTCAGAGGGGAGGGCCTACGAGCAGTACTTC. Translation gives CASSSSEGRAYEQYF.

This clone was seen a few times. V usage is TRBV11-2 and J usage is TRBJ2-1; tentatively, D is TRBD2 (5 bases). CDR3 size: 14 residues. Deletions cut 5 bases from V and 4 bases from J, with 12 bases between. Germline loops: CDR1 SGHAT, CDR2 FQNNGV. CDR3 nucleotides: TGTGCCAGCAGCCCGGACCGGGGATACAATGAGCAGTTCTTC. Protein: CASSPDRGYNEQFF.